This TCR beta chain was documented in a study of T cells in Graves' hyperthyroidism and ophthalmopathy. This CDR3 is built from 11 residues. The germline V gene has CDR1 SEHNR and CDR2 FQNEAQ (reference sequence). Trimming removed 7 bases from V and 6 bases from J, with 7 bases in between. This clonotype has ten or more counts. Orbital computed tomography, thyroid ultrasound, serum thyroxine and TRAb, and clinical symptoms together informed the diagnoses. From RNA transcripts, TCR beta CDR3 regions were amplified. First-round RT-PCR with HTBI primers amplified the TCR CDR3 region. TCRdb analysed the multiplex PCR reads with MiXCR anew, one entry per CDR3 protein. This sample yields more than 500,000 distinct CDR3 sequences, of which about 16% are seen a single time; 3.8% belongs to the top ten.

V is TRBV7-9 and J is TRBJ2-1; D not certain. Sample: blood. The receptor was isolated from a woman between 25 and 40 years old with Graves' hyperthyroidism. The CDR3 here is CASNDPNEQFF. The DNA of the CDR3 is TGTGCCAGCAACGACCCCAATGAGCAGTTCTTC.